The present T cell receptor (beta chain) was sequenced within a study of T cell responses to AZD1222 COVID-19 vaccine. Study-level results: Only 6 or 7 AZD1222 recipients tested seropositive at baseline. There were repertoire samples only from the period after the peak T cell response.

A word on this clone: Its antigen is unidentified.

The CDR3 length is 17 residues. V was clipped by 1 base and J by 7 bases, with 17 bases between them. The germline gives CDR1 KGHSH, CDR2 LQKENI. Analyses pooled second doses at about 4 or about 12 weeks. Sequenced by immunoSEQ multiplex PCR; TCRdb stores in-frame clones only, minus some. This sample carries around 170,000 clones, around 88% of them seen once, and the ten largest clones take around a tenth. This material consisted of peripheral blood, taken 28 days after the second AZD1222 dose. This receptor was taken from an adult who received the AZD1222 COVID-19 vaccine. J is TRBJ1-6 and V is TRBV18, with D possibly TRBD1 on 6 matching bases. In nucleotides, the CDR3 is TGTGCCAGCTCACCACGGGTATCGGGGGCGAACAATTCACCCCTCCACTTT. Its translation: CASSPRVSGANNSPLHF.